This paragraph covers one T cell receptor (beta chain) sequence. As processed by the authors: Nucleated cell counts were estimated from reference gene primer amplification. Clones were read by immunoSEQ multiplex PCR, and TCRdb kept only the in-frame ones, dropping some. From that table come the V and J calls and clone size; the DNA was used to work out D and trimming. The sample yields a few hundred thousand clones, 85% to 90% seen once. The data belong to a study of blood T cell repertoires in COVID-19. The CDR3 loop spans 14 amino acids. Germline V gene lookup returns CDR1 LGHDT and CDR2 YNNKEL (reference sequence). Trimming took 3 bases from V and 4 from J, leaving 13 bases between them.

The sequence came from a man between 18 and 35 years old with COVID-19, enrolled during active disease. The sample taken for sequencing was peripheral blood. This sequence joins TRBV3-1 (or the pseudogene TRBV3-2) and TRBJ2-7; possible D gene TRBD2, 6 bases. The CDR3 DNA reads TGTGCCAGCAGCCAGAACGGGGGAGTTTACGAGCAGTACTTC. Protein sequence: CASSQNGGVYEQYF.